The 3 T cell receptor beta chains below all came from one sample that was sequenced in a study of tumor-infiltrating lymphocytes in localized non-small cell lung cancer. Sequencing was performed with immunoSEQ multiplex PCR; in TCRdb, only in-frame clones are kept and a portion is missing. The sample has 15,000 to 16,000 clones; roughly 71% are singletons. The sample was lung tumor tissue. The source of these receptors is a human donor with non-small cell lung cancer.

This chain's CDR3 is CASSWKATSSYEQYF. The CDR3 DNA sequence: TGTGCCAGCAGCTGGAAGGCGACCAGCTCCTACGAGCAGTACTTC. The V and J genes are TRBV11-2 and TRBJ2-7; D call uncertain. CDR1 SGHAT and CDR2 FQNNGV come from the germline V gene. The V and J ends lost 4 bases and 0 bases respectively, with 13 bases between them. CDR3 length equals 15 residues.

The chain carries TRBV28 and TRBJ2-5; a possible D gene is TRBD2 (6 bases). The CDR3 has 13 amino acids. V was trimmed by 7 bases and J by 5 bases, leaving 14 bases between them. Germline assignment: CDR1 MDHEN and CDR2 SYDVKM. This CDR3 is CASNMGLRETQYF. CDR3 nucleotide sequence: TGTGCCAGCAACATGGGACTGAGGGAGACCCAGTACTTC.

J is TRBJ2-7 and V is TRBV6-6; 9 bases are a match to TRBD2. Germline V lookup: CDR1 MNHNY, CDR2 SVGAGI (reference sequence). The CDR3 loop spans 15 amino acids. With V trimmed by 2 bases and J by 1 base, 3 bases remained unmatched. The CDR3 loop reads CASSYQREVSYEQYF. CDR3 bases: TGTGCCAGCAGTTACCAGCGGGAGGTGTCCTACGAGCAGTACTTC.